This T cell receptor (beta chain) is drawn from a study of molecular identifiers for immune sequencing clone quantification. On the study more broadly: Five aliquots were made in replicates from the RNA of roughly 21,000 or 96,000 naive CD8 cells, and four were sequenced.

Notes on the study in general: Identical TCR molecules can share a barcode, and this sharing could underestimate highly expanded clone sizes.

This clonotype was counted many times. Its cognate antigen is unknown. Previously described methods and listed TCR primers were used for bulk TCR libraries. TCRdb ran MiXCR on the PCR reads and lists one entry per CDR3 protein. The data show some 65,000 distinct CDR3 sequences, under 20% seen once. With 6 bases removed from V and 0 bases from J, the gap between germline ends came to 9 bases. The V gene's germline CDR1 is DFQATT and CDR2 SNEGSKA (reference sequence). This CDR3 is built from 12 residues. The clonotype originates from a human donor in good health. Some libraries in this study had Jurkat cell RNA spiked in. V usage is TRBV20-1 and J usage is TRBJ2-7, with D perhaps matching TRBD2 (5 bases). Sequenced material: naive CD8+ T cells from blood, with Jurkat cell RNA spiked in. This sample's subset: FACS-sorted CD8+CD4-CCR7+CD45RA+ naive T cells. In nucleotides, the CDR3 is TGCAGTGCGCGGGTTACCTCCTACGAGCAGTACTTC. It specifies CSARVTSYEQYF.